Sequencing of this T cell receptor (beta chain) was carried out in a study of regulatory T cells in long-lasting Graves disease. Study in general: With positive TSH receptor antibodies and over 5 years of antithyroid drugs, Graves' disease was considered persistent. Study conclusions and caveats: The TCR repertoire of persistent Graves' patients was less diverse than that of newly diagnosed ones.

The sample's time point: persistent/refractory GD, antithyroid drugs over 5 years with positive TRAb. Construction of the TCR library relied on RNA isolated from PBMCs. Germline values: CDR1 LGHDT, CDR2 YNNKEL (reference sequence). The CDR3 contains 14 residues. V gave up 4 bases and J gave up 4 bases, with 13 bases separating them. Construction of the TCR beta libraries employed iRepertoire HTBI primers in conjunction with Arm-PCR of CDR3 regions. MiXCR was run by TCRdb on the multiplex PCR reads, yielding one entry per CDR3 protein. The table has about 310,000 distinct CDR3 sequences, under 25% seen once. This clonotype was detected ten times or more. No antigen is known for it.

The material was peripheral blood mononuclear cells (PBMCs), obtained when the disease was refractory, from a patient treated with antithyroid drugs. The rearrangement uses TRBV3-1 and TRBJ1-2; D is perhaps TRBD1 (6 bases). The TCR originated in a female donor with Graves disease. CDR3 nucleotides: TGTGCCAGCAGCCCCCAGGGGCAGGGCTATGGCTACACCTTC. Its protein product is CASSPQGQGYGYTF.